This T cell receptor beta chain was sequenced in a study of technical replicates of blood from several donors. Measured with immunoSEQ multiplex PCR; TCRdb has only the in-frame clones, and not every one. The repertoire holds some 76,000 clones, with 94% as singletons. CDR1 is LGHNA and CDR2 is YNFKEQ in the germline V gene. Trimming removed 2 bases from V and 0 bases from J; junction bases left unmatched: 9. The CDR3 totals 19 residues. Material for sequencing was T cells isolated from PBMCs. This chain links TRBV4-2 with TRBJ2-1; 11 bases fit TRBD2. The sequence derives from a human donor in good health. In DNA, the CDR3 is TGTGCCAGCAGCCAATACGGGACTAGCGGCCCAAGCTCCTACAATGAGCAGTTCTTC. Amino acids: CASSQYGTSGPSSYNEQFF.